The 25 T cell receptor beta chains reported below all come from one sample, sequenced in a study of blood T cell repertoires in COVID-19. Generated by immunoSEQ multiplex PCR, the TCRdb table keeps only in-frame clones and is missing some. The table has approximately 120,000 clones, about 82% seen once. Sequences were obtained from peripheral blood. The receptor set was obtained from a human donor in a cohort sampled during active COVID-19.

This clone was detected a few times. The rearrangement uses TRBV6-6 and TRBJ1-2, with a possible D match to TRBD1 (6 bases). The CDR3 is made up of 14 amino acids. The V gene lost 5 bases and the J gene lost 6 bases, with 16 bases spanning the gap. Germline lookup yields CDR1 MNHNY and CDR2 SVGAGI (reference sequence). CDR3 nucleotide sequence: TGTGCCAGCAGTCCGGACAGCCGGGAGGATGGCTACACCTTC. Translated: CASSPDSREDGYTF.

CDR3 loop: CASSQGGGGEAFF. The CDR3 nucleotides are TGTGCCAGCAGCCAAGGAGGTGGCGGTGAAGCTTTCTTT. The chain joins TRBV14 to TRBJ1-1, with D uncertain. V was clipped by 1 base and J by 7 bases, with 10 bases between them. This CDR3 comprises 13 residues. Germline lookup yields CDR1 SGHDN and CDR2 FVKESK. The full variable domain, with the rest looked up from reference TRBV14 and TRBJ1-1, is EAGVTQFPSHSVIEKGQTVTLRCDPISGHDNLYWYRRVMGKEIKFLLHFVKESKQDESGMPNNRFLAERTGGTYSTLKVQPAELEDSGVYFCASSQGGGGEAFFGQGTRLTVV.

V usage is TRBV21-1 and J usage is TRBJ2-1; TRBD2 was called by the table and not checked on the DNA. TRBV21-1 is reported as a pseudogene. This CDR3 has 16 amino acids. CDR3 DNA sequence: TGTGCCAGCAGCAAAGGTCGGGAGAGATCCTACAATGAGCAGTTCTTC. This gives the protein CASSKGRERSYNEQFF.

The chain employs TRBV6-5 and TRBJ2-5, with 10 nucleotides matching TRBD1. From germline, CDR1 is MNHEY and CDR2 SVGAGI. The junction had 6 bases not matched to a gene; V was cut back by 10 bases and J by 4 bases. The CDR3 length is 13 residues. The CDR3 coding sequence is TGTGCCACCTCAAGGGACAGGGGAGAGACCCAGTACTTC. Translation gives CATSRDRGETQYF.

The CDR3: CASSEAGGRRGGEQYF. DNA of the CDR3: TGTGCCAGCAGTGAAGCAGGAGGGCGACGGGGTGGGGAGCAGTACTTC. V usage is TRBV6-1 and J usage is TRBJ2-7, with D possibly matching TRBD2 (6 bases). V lost 0 bases and J lost 7, with 19 bases in between. The germline CDR1 and CDR2 sequences are MNHNS and SASEGT. This CDR3 is built from 16 residues.

The chain employs TRBV4-3 and TRBJ2-3; 7 bases agree with TRBD2. CDR1 and CDR2 from the germline V gene are LGHNA and YSLEER. V shed 1 base, J shed 8 bases, and the junction held 12 bases outside the gene matches. CDR3 size: 16 residues. The CDR3 DNA is TGCGCCAGCAGCCAAGTTGCGGGAGATGGTGTCGGTACGCAGTATTTT. Translated: CASSQVAGDGVGTQYF.

The rearrangement uses TRBV28 and TRBJ2-1, with TRBD1 matching 7 bases. From germline, CDR1 is MDHEN and CDR2 SYDVKM. Trimming cost V 4 bases and J 6 bases; bases outside gene matches: 3. CDR3 length equals 13 residues. Written as DNA, the CDR3 is TGTGCCAGCAGTTCAGACAGGGCCAATGAGCAGTTCTTC. Its protein is CASSSDRANEQFF.

J is TRBJ1-1 and V is TRBV20-1; TRBD1 might be the D (5 bases). Deletions cut 3 bases from V and 3 bases from J, with 8 bases between. The length of the CDR3 is 12 residues. Looked up from germline, CDR1 is DFQATT and CDR2 is SNEGSKA (reference sequence). The CDR3 DNA follows: TGCAGTGCTAGTATGGGGCACACTGAAGCTTTCTTT. Protein: CSASMGHTEAFF.

This sequence joins TRBV5-1 and TRBJ2-2; 9 bases align to TRBD2. V lost 4 bases and J lost 0; bases outside the gene matches: 1. Germline assignment: CDR1 SGHRS and CDR2 YFSETQ. This CDR3 contains 15 residues. The CDR3 protein is CASSAGGSNTGELFF. The CDR3, as DNA: TGCGCCAGCAGCGCGGGAGGGTCGAACACCGGGGAGCTGTTTTTT.

This sequence joins TRBV7-9 and TRBJ2-5; the match to TRBD2 covers 9 bases. The CDR3 totals 17 residues. CDR1 and CDR2 (germline): SEHNR, FQNEAQ (reference sequence). J was trimmed by 2 bases and V by 5 bases; bases with no gene match: 12. This CDR3 is CASSPDHGLAHQETQYF. As DNA, the CDR3 is TGTGCCAGCAGCCCTGACCACGGACTAGCGCATCAAGAGACCCAGTACTTC.

This clone was detected only a few times. V and J are TRBV5-1 and TRBJ2-7, with TRBD1 matching over 9 bases. J was trimmed by 4 bases and V by 4 bases; bases with no gene match: 9. CDR1 is SGHRS and CDR2 is YFSETQ in the germline V gene. The CDR3 runs 15 residues. The chain's CDR3 is CASSTSLGQGYEQYF. The CDR3 DNA sequence: TGCGCCAGCAGCACCTCCTTGGGACAGGGATACGAGCAGTACTTC.

This clone was picked up one time. The chain couples TRBV21-1 to TRBJ1-4; TRBD1, the D gene given by the table, was not confirmed from the DNA. TRBV21-1 is assigned pseudogene status. The CDR3 is 14 amino acids. CDR3 sequence (DNA): TGTGCCAGCAACCCCATAGACAGGGCGGAAAAACTGTTTTTT. Protein product: CASNPIDRAEKLFF.

The chain carries TRBV7-2 and TRBJ2-4, with 7 nucleotides matching TRBD2. Germline V gene sequence: CDR1 SGHTA, CDR2 FQGNSA. There are 18 residues in the CDR3. The J segment lost 5 bases and the V segment lost 6 bases, leaving 19 bases of the junction unmatched. CDR3 amino acids: CASSNSRGREDEENIQYF. DNA of the CDR3: TGTGCCAGCAGTAACTCGCGGGGACGGGAGGATGAAGAAAACATTCAGTACTTC.

The V gene is TRBV28, the J gene TRBJ1-1; 9 nucleotides agree with TRBD1. The V and J ends lost 3 bases and 7 bases, in that order; junction bases with no gene match: 6. Germline V CDR1 and CDR2: MDHEN, SYDVKM. CDR3 length: 14 residues. The CDR3 DNA follows: TGTGCCAGCAGTTTGGGACAGGGAACGGGTGAAGCTTTCTTT. It codes for CASSLGQGTGEAFF. Filled out from reference TRBV28 and TRBJ1-1, the complete variable domain reads DVKVTQSSRYLVKRTGEKVFLECVQDMDHENMFWYRQDPGLGLRLIYFSYDVKMKEKGDIPEGYSVSREKKERFSLILESASTNQTSMYLCASSLGQGTGEAFFGQGTRLTVV.

This sequence joins TRBV6-5 and TRBJ1-2; 8 bases are a match to TRBD1. This CDR3 region has 14 residues. Losses at the gene ends were 0 bases for V and 6 bases for J; bases not matched to a gene: 3. The germline gives CDR1 MNHEY, CDR2 SVGAGI. This CDR3 is CASSYSRTGNGYTF. The CDR3, as DNA: TGTGCCAGCAGTTACTCGAGGACAGGGAATGGCTACACCTTC.

This clone is a singleton in its sample. V is TRBV4-3 and J is TRBJ1-2; 8 bases match TRBD1. The CDR3 covers 13 residues. Trimming cost V 4 bases and J 3 bases; bases outside gene matches: 1. CDR1 and CDR2 (germline): LGHNA, YSLEER. As DNA, the CDR3 is TGCGCCAGCAGCCCACAGGGGGACTATGGCTACACCTTC. This encodes CASSPQGDYGYTF.

The table lists this clone with a few counts. The V call is TRBV10-3, the J call TRBJ1-5; D is unresolved. Per germline, CDR1 ENHRY and CDR2 SYGVKD. Trimming removed 3 bases from V and 1 base from J, with 10 bases in between. The CDR3 is 15 amino acids. The CDR3 DNA follows: TGTGCCATCAGTGAATCATGGCAGAGCAATCAGCCCCAGCATTTT. It encodes CAISESWQSNQPQHF.

This chain uses TRBV29-1 with TRBJ1-2; D is undetermined. Germline assignment: CDR1 SQVTM and CDR2 ANQGSEA. The ends were cut back, 4 bases at V and 12 bases at J, with 33 bases in the middle. CDR3 length: 17 amino acids. CDR3 sequence (DNA): TGCAGCGTTGCACTCCGTAATGGTTGGTATCCTAAAAACAGCAACACCTTC. Translating it yields CSVALRNGWYPKNSNTF. Full variable domain (remainder filled in from reference TRBV29-1 and TRBJ1-2): SAVISQKPSRDICQRGTSLTIQCQVDSQVTMMFWYRQQPGQSLTLIATANQGSEATYESGFVIDKFPISRPNLTFSTLTVSNMSPEDSSIYLCSVALRNGWYPKNSNTFGSGTRLTVV.

CDR3 loop: CASSPPSRDRVGPHTEAFF. The CDR3 region has the DNA TGTGCCAGCAGCCCACCGTCCCGGGACAGGGTTGGGCCCCACACTGAAGCTTTCTTT. The chain has TRBV5-6 and TRBJ1-1, with 9 bases lining up with TRBD1. The CDR3 sequence is 19 residues long. Germline CDR1 SGHDT, CDR2 YYEEEE. V shed 4 bases and J 3 bases; nucleotides not matched to a gene: 19.

This chain uses TRBV11-2 with TRBJ2-1; 7 bases match TRBD1. Germline V CDR1 and CDR2: SGHAT, FQNNGV. CDR3 length: 16 amino acids. Germline trimming cut 0 bases from V and 4 bases from J; bases unmatched to any gene: 6. The DNA for the CDR3 is TGTGCCAGCAGCTTAGAGGTGGACAGGAGATACAATGAGCAGTTCTTC. This sequence encodes CASSLEVDRRYNEQFF.

The chain combines TRBV15 with TRBJ2-3; 7 bases map to TRBD2. V dropped 3 bases and J dropped 3; count of bases not matched to a gene: 12. Per the germline V gene, CDR1 is LNHNV and CDR2 is YYDKDF (reference sequence). The CDR3 is made up of 17 amino acids. The CDR3: CATSSARWSGNTDTQYF. DNA for the CDR3: TGTGCCACCAGCAGTGCCCGGTGGAGCGGGAATACAGATACGCAGTATTTT.

J is TRBJ2-7 and V is TRBV2; unclear D gene. V gave up 7 bases and J gave up 2 bases, with 15 bases separating them. CDR1 SNHLY and CDR2 FYNNEI come from the germline V gene. The CDR3 totals 14 residues. CDR3 nucleotide sequence: TGTGCCAGCAACGAGGTGGGTTTAACCTACGAGCAGTACTTC. Amino acids: CASNEVGLTYEQYF.

V usage is TRBV6-6 and J usage is TRBJ2-1, with 14 nucleotides matching TRBD2. The CDR3 totals 15 residues. Germline loops: CDR1 MNHNY, CDR2 SVGAGI (reference sequence). V shed 4 bases and J 9 bases; nucleotides not matched to a gene: 5. CDR3 amino acids: CASSSHGLAGGEQFF. The CDR3 DNA reads as TGTGCCAGCAGTTCCCATGGACTAGCGGGAGGTGAGCAGTTCTTC.

The chain uses TRBV7-9 and TRBJ1-5, with no clear D. Trimming pared 1 base from V and 4 bases from J, leaving 14 bases between. Germline V lookup: CDR1 SEHNR, CDR2 FQNEAQ (reference sequence). This CDR3 is 16 amino acids long. CDR3 DNA sequence: TGTGCCAGCAGCTTAGTTACGGGATTAGGGAATCAGCCCCAGCATTTT. Translating gives CASSLVTGLGNQPQHF.

The rearrangement joins TRBV7-6 to TRBJ1-3; 9 bases are a match to TRBD1. CDR1 and CDR2 from the germline V gene are SGHVS and FNYEAQ. Trimming cost V 2 bases and J 5 bases; bases outside gene matches: 13. The CDR3 consists of 18 residues. The CDR3 DNA follows: TGTGCCAGCAGCTTACCGACAGGGGGGGGGACCCTAAGAAACACCATATATTTT. As protein: CASSLPTGGGTLRNTIYF.